What follows are 24 T cell receptor beta chains derived from one specimen sequenced in a study of radiotherapy plus CTLA-4 blockade in lung cancer. TCRdb's copy holds only in-frame clones and misses some; the assay was immunoSEQ multiplex PCR. The data show 25,000 to 35,000 clones, approximately 82% seen once. This material consisted of peripheral blood, taken from a patient treated with radiotherapy plus ipilimumab. Every receptor here comes from a human donor with non-small cell lung cancer who had stable disease on radiotherapy plus ipilimumab.

The chain has TRBV10-3 and TRBJ1-1; the D is unclear. The CDR3 length is 15 residues. Trimming shortened V by 10 bases and J by 8 bases, and 26 bases separated the two germline ends. Germline lookup yields CDR1 ENHRY and CDR2 SYGVKD. CDR3 region: CATSGGVGLRTEAFF. Written as DNA, the CDR3 is TGTGCCACCTCGGGCGGGGTGGGGTTGCGAACCGAAGCTTTCTTT.

This clone has a handful of counts. This chain links TRBV19 with TRBJ2-7, with 7 bases matching TRBD2. V lost 5 bases to trimming and J lost 7 bases; unmatched junction nucleotides: 5. CDR3 length: 12 residues. Germline CDR1 LNHDA, CDR2 SQIVND (reference sequence). As DNA, the CDR3 is TGTGCCAGTAGTTGGGGAGGGAGTGAGCAGTACTTC. Residues: CASSWGGSEQYF.

V is TRBV7-9 and J is TRBJ1-2, with D possibly TRBD1 on 5 matching bases. Trimming took off 1 base at V and 2 bases at J, with 11 bases between the two ends. This CDR3 is built from 15 residues. The germline V gene has CDR1 SEHNR and CDR2 FQNEAQ (reference sequence). The CDR3 region is CASSLGGTANYGYTF. CDR3 in DNA: TGTGCCAGCAGCTTAGGGGGGACGGCGAACTATGGCTACACCTTC.

This chain joins TRBV2 and TRBJ1-1; a weak D match, TRBD1 (5 bases). Trimming cost V 7 bases and J 8 bases, with 20 bases left between them. CDR3 length: 14 amino acids. The germline V gene encodes CDR1 SNHLY and CDR2 FYNNEI. CDR3 sequence reads: CASTPRQGLSEAFF. CDR3 DNA sequence: TGTGCCAGCACCCCCCGTCAGGGTTTGTCCGAAGCTTTCTTT.

This chain uses TRBV19 with TRBJ1-1, with 7 bases fitting TRBD1. Germline V gene data show CDR1 as LNHDA and CDR2 as SQIVND (reference sequence). V shed 4 bases, J shed 1 base, and the junction held 0 bases outside the gene matches. The length of the CDR3 is 13 residues. The CDR3 reads CASSRDRNTEAFF. CDR3 in DNA: TGTGCCAGTAGTAGGGACAGGAACACTGAAGCTTTCTTT.

Of note for this clone: Without the conserved terminal phenylalanine or tryptophan, this CDR3 likely stems from a read error. This chain connects TRBV5-1 to TRBJ1-2; D remains ambiguous. V lost 4 bases and J lost 0, with 10 bases in between. From germline, CDR1 is SGHRS and CDR2 YFSETQ. This CDR3 region has 14 residues. CDR3 sequence (DNA): TGCGCCAGCAGCCCGGAAATAGCTAACTATGGCTACACCCTC. It codes for CASSPEIANYGYTL.

The V gene is TRBV6-5, the J gene TRBJ1-5; D may be TRBD1 (6 bases). Germline assignment: CDR1 MNHEY and CDR2 SVGAGI. V was trimmed by 3 bases and J by 4 bases, leaving 10 bases between them. CDR3 size: 14 residues. CDR3 protein: CASSYTQGNQPQHF. The CDR3 DNA reads TGTGCCAGCAGTTATACGCAGGGGAATCAGCCCCAGCATTTT.

The genes are TRBV7-2 and TRBJ1-2, with D maybe TRBD1 (6 bases). V lost 5 bases, J lost 0 bases, and 10 bases lay in between. Germline lookup yields CDR1 SGHTA and CDR2 FQGNSA. The CDR3 totals 14 residues. Here the CDR3 reads CASSPTGANYGYTF. In DNA, the CDR3 is TGTGCCAGCAGCCCGACAGGAGCTAACTATGGCTACACCTTC.

This clone was picked up one time. The DNA for the CDR3 is TGTGCCAGCAGCCAAGCCGGGACGAACACTTACGGAGACTACGAGCAGTACTTC. This sequence encodes CASSQAGTNTYGDYEQYF. The J gene is TRBJ2-7, the V gene TRBV7-2, with D perhaps being TRBD1 or TRBD2 (5 bases each). Between the trimmed V and J ends, which lost 5 bases and 3 bases, there was a span of 26 bases. CDR3 size: 18 residues. In germline, CDR1 is SGHTA, CDR2 FQGNSA.

A word on this clone: At the DNA level, this CDR3 is encoded by other sequences in the same sample as well. The gene calls are TRBV27 and TRBJ1-1, with 10 bases that match TRBD1. The CDR3 runs to 17 residues. The V gene end was trimmed by 5 bases and the J gene end by 8 bases; junction bases not matched to a gene: 17. Looked up from germline, CDR1 is MNHEY and CDR2 is SMNVEV (reference sequence). The CDR3, as DNA: TGTGCCAGCAGTCCCATTCGACCGGGACAGGGGATCACCGAAGCTTTCTTT. This sequence encodes CASSPIRPGQGITEAFF.

The CDR3 here is CASSSLQGGDQPQHF. CDR3 DNA sequence: TGTGCCAGTAGTAGCCTCCAGGGGGGAGATCAGCCCCAGCATTTT. The chain uses TRBV19 and TRBJ1-5; the match to TRBD1 covers 7 bases. The CDR3 consists of 15 residues. V was clipped by 4 bases and J by 5 bases; unmatched bases: 8. Germline values: CDR1 LNHDA, CDR2 SQIVND (reference sequence). Full variable domain (outside the CDR3, taken from reference TRBV19 and TRBJ1-5): DGGITQSPKYLFRKEGQNVTLSCEQNLNHDAMYWYRQDPGQGLRLIYYSQIVNDFQKGDIAEGYSVSREKKESFPLTVTSAQKNPTAFYLCASSSLQGGDQPQHFGDGTRLSIL.

The gene calls are TRBV7-2 and TRBJ1-2; 7 bases are shared with TRBD1. CDR3 length equals 14 residues. J was trimmed by 8 bases and V by 6 bases; bases with no gene match: 12. Germline CDR1 and CDR2: SGHTA and FQGNSA. The CDR3 DNA reads TGTGCCAGCAGTCCGGGGGCGGAACAGGGGGGCTACACCTTC. Its protein is CASSPGAEQGGYTF.

The chain employs TRBV5-4 and TRBJ1-3, with a weak D call TRBD1 (5 bases). Trimming left V 3 bases short and J 0 bases short, with 13 bases between. Germline CDR1 and CDR2: SGHNT and YYREEE (reference sequence). This CDR3 contains 16 residues. The CDR3 is CASSSGGLSSGNTIYF. CDR3 in DNA: TGTGCCAGCAGCTCGGGGGGTCTGAGCTCTGGAAACACCATATATTTT.

With regard to this clone: Within the sample, other DNA sequences also encode this same CDR3. This rearrangement joins TRBV5-6 to TRBJ1-4; D uncertain. The V end was cut by 3 bases, the J end by 0 bases, with 12 bases between. Germline CDR1 and CDR2: SGHDT and YYEEEE. The CDR3 consists of 16 residues. This chain's CDR3 is CASSSPVEATNEKLFF. CDR3 DNA sequence: TGTGCCAGCAGCTCCCCTGTTGAGGCAACTAATGAAAAACTGTTTTTT.

The chain recombines TRBV2 with TRBJ2-7; D unclear. The CDR3 length is 15 residues. Trimming took 3 bases from V and 4 from J, leaving 16 bases between them. Germline V lookup: CDR1 SNHLY, CDR2 FYNNEI. The CDR3 nucleotides read TGTGCCAGCAGTGATCGGGCGGCAAGAGGATACGAGCAGTACGTC. Translating gives CASSDRAARGYEQYV.

The chain employs TRBV18 and TRBJ1-5, with 7 bases identical to TRBD1. V was clipped by 8 bases and J by 7 bases; unmatched bases: 8. The CDR3 totals 13 residues. The germline CDR1 and CDR2 sequences are KGHSH and LQKENI. The CDR3 coding sequence is TGTGCCAGCACTTCGACAGGGCAACAGCCCCAGCATTTT. This sequence encodes CASTSTGQQPQHF.

This clone occurred once. This sequence joins TRBV7-9 and TRBJ2-1, with 15 positions matching TRBD2. The CDR3 covers 14 residues. J gave up 10 bases and V 5 bases, and 3 bases lay outside the gene matches. Germline loops: CDR1 SEHNR, CDR2 FQNEAQ (reference sequence). The CDR3 here is CASSAGTSGGEQFF. As DNA, the CDR3 is TGTGCCAGCAGCGCCGGGACTAGCGGGGGGGAGCAGTTCTTC.

The chain recombines TRBV19 with TRBJ2-2; D ambiguous. The CDR3 extends over 16 amino acids. The V end lost 3 bases, the J end lost 3 bases, and 14 bases lay between the germline ends. CDR1 is LNHDA, CDR2 SQIVND, per germline (reference sequence). This CDR3 reads CASSIQSGRYTGELFF. DNA of the CDR3: TGTGCCAGTAGTATTCAAAGTGGCAGGTACACCGGGGAGCTGTTTTTT.

V usage is TRBV19 and J usage is TRBJ2-2; D is undetermined. Per the germline V gene, CDR1 is LNHDA and CDR2 is SQIVND (reference sequence). The CDR3 is made up of 13 amino acids. Trimming stripped 6 bases from V and 4 bases from J, with 9 bases between. The DNA of the CDR3 is TGTGCCAGTAGACGGGCAGCCACCGGGGAGCTGTTTTTT. It yields the protein CASRRAATGELFF.

The rearrangement links TRBV19 to TRBJ2-6; 7 bases line up with TRBD1. There are 15 residues in the CDR3. The V segment lost 5 bases and the J segment 2 bases; nucleotides outside the gene matches: 3. CDR1 LNHDA and CDR2 SQIVND come from the germline V gene (reference sequence). The CDR3 DNA is TGTGCCAGTAGTGCGACAGGGACTGGGGCCAACGTCCTGACTTTC. Its protein product is CASSATGTGANVLTF.

The V gene is TRBV27, the J gene TRBJ2-7, with a tentative D call TRBD2 (6 bases). The CDR3 runs 15 residues. Germline loops: CDR1 MNHEY, CDR2 SMNVEV (reference sequence). Trimming left V 4 bases short and J 2 bases short, with 15 bases between. CDR3 DNA: TGTGCCAGCAGTTCCACCGGGACTCCCCCCTACGAGCAGTACTTC. Translation gives CASSSTGTPPYEQYF.

The chain combines TRBV5-1 with TRBJ1-6, with 7 positions matching TRBD1. The CDR3 contains 15 residues. Germline CDR1 and CDR2: SGHRS and YFSETQ. With V trimmed by 4 bases and J by 7 bases, 8 bases remained unmatched. The CDR3 DNA reads as TGCGCCAGCAGCATCACAGGGGACCCAAATTCACCCCTCCACTTT. Translated, it gives CASSITGDPNSPLHF.

The V gene is TRBV6-1, the J gene TRBJ2-1, with D possibly being TRBD2 (5 bases). The CDR3 has 15 residues. The V end was cut by 2 bases, the J end by 3 bases, with 11 bases between. Germline loops: CDR1 MNHNS, CDR2 SASEGT. The CDR3: CASSEMMGDYNEQFF. DNA for the CDR3: TGTGCCAGCAGTGAAATGATGGGAGACTACAATGAGCAGTTCTTC.

As for this clone: Other DNA variants within this sample encode the same CDR3. The V and J genes are TRBV9 and TRBJ1-1; 8 bases align to TRBD1. V was clipped by 0 bases and J by 4 bases; unmatched bases: 2. Germline V gene data show CDR1 as SGDLS and CDR2 as YYNGEE. The CDR3 is made up of 14 amino acids. For the CDR3, the DNA is TGTGCCAGCAGCGTAGGGACAGGGAGCACTGAAGCTTTCTTT. It specifies CASSVGTGSTEAFF.